Presented here are 20 T cell receptor beta chains from one specimen sequenced in a study of blood T cell repertoires in COVID-19. Generated by immunoSEQ multiplex PCR, the TCRdb table keeps only in-frame clones and is missing some. The data hold around 81,000 clones, with approximately 82% observed a single time. The sequencing input was peripheral blood. These receptors were taken from a human donor in a cohort sampled during active COVID-19.

This rearrangement joins TRBV27 to TRBJ1-2, with D perhaps TRBD1 (5 bases). This CDR3 region has 13 residues. Looked up from germline, CDR1 is MNHEY and CDR2 is SMNVEV (reference sequence). The V and J ends lost 2 bases and 4 bases respectively, with 8 bases between them. CDR3 bases: TGTGCCAGCAGTTTAGGGCAGGGCTATGGCTACACCTTC. Its protein is CASSLGQGYGYTF.

The rearrangement links TRBV4-3 to TRBJ2-5, with 8 positions matching TRBD1. V dropped 4 bases and J dropped 1; count of bases not matched to a gene: 5. CDR1 and CDR2 from the germline V gene are LGHNA and YSLEER. The CDR3 extends over 15 amino acids. CDR3 nucleotide sequence: TGCGCCAGCAGCCGGAGACAGGGGCCCCAAGAGACCCAGTACTTC. This codes for CASSRRQGPQETQYF.

The rearrangement uses TRBV27 and TRBJ2-7, with TRBD1 identical over 10 bases. CDR1 is MNHEY, CDR2 SMNVEV, per germline (reference sequence). This CDR3 contains 14 residues. With V trimmed by 4 bases and J by 3 bases, 3 bases remained unmatched. The CDR3 sequence is CASSSRTGGYEQYF. The DNA of the CDR3 is TGTGCCAGCAGTTCCAGGACAGGGGGCTACGAGCAGTACTTC.

This clone was counted a few times. The chain is built from TRBV4-3 and TRBJ2-5, with 9 bases aligning to TRBD1. CDR1 is LGHNA, CDR2 YSLEER, per germline. This CDR3 contains 13 residues. The V and J ends lost 4 bases and 3 bases, in that order; junction bases with no gene match: 0. CDR3 DNA sequence: TGCGCCAGCAGCCGGGACAGGGAAGAGACCCAGTACTTC. It codes for CASSRDREETQYF.

The chain carries TRBV5-1 and TRBJ2-2; TRBD2 is a possible D gene (6 bases). Trimming left V 0 bases short and J 7 bases short, with 10 bases between. Looked up from germline, CDR1 is SGHRS and CDR2 is YFSETQ. The CDR3 runs to 14 residues. Written as DNA, the CDR3 is TGCGCCAGCAGCTTGGTGGTGCGGGGCGGGGAGCTGTTTTTT. Protein: CASSLVVRGGELFF.

The CDR3: CASSTLGGAEAFF. The CDR3 nucleotides are TGTGCCAGTAGTACTTTGGGCGGGGCTGAAGCTTTCTTT. The chain recombines TRBV19 with TRBJ1-1; no firm D call. The germline gives CDR1 LNHDA, CDR2 SQIVND (reference sequence). CDR3 length: 13 amino acids. V shed 4 bases and J shed 6 bases, with 12 bases lying between them. The variable domain in full, completed from reference TRBV19 and TRBJ1-1, reads DGGITQSPKYLFRKEGQNVTLSCEQNLNHDAMYWYRQDPGQGLRLIYYSQIVNDFQKGDIAEGYSVSREKKESFPLTVTSAQKNPTAFYLCASSTLGGAEAFFGQGTRLTVV.

The CDR3 coding sequence is TGCGCCAGCAGCCAACAACCGGGACAGACTAAGAGGAATCAGCCCCAGCATTTT. Its protein product is CASSQQPGQTKRNQPQHF. The J gene is TRBJ1-5, the V gene TRBV4-1, with 7 bases matching TRBD1. The CDR3 loop spans 18 amino acids. The germline gives CDR1 MGHRA, CDR2 YSYEKL. With V trimmed by 2 bases and J by 4 bases, 14 bases remained unmatched.

This clone was picked up a small number of times. V and J are TRBV5-6 and TRBJ2-2; a possible D gene is TRBD2 (6 bases). This CDR3 has 16 residues. Trimming took 2 bases from V and 2 from J, leaving 13 bases between them. Germline CDR1 SGHDT, CDR2 YYEEEE. This CDR3 is CASSFWLATNTGELFF. DNA of the CDR3: TGTGCCAGCAGCTTTTGGCTAGCGACCAACACCGGGGAGCTGTTTTTT.

The chain links TRBV6-2 or TRBV6-3 to TRBJ1-2, with D possibly matching TRBD1 (5 bases). CDR1 and CDR2 from the germline V gene are MNHEY and SVGEGT. The CDR3 runs to 16 residues. V was pared by 0 bases and J by 4 bases, with 15 bases between. DNA of the CDR3: TGTGCCAGCAGTTACTCAGTAGGGGCCGGAGTCTATGGCTACACCTTC. This gives the protein CASSYSVGAGVYGYTF.

This clone has just one count. This rearrangement joins TRBV30 to TRBJ2-5; 7 nucleotides line up with TRBD2. Trimming removed 0 bases from V and 9 bases from J; junction bases left unmatched: 7. This CDR3 has 13 amino acids. CDR1 is GTSNPN and CDR2 is SVGIG in the germline V gene (reference sequence). CDR3 region: CAWSVLGAGAQYF. The CDR3 DNA sequence: TGTGCCTGGAGTGTACTCGGGGCGGGGGCCCAGTACTTC.

This chain connects TRBV9 to TRBJ1-5; a weak D match, TRBD1 (5 bases). CDR1 is SGDLS, CDR2 YYNGEE, per germline. Trimming left V 3 bases short and J 2 bases short, with 15 bases between. The CDR3 has 16 amino acids. DNA for the CDR3: TGTGCCAGCAGCGCCCCCGGGACTGGGGGCAATCAGCCCCAGCATTTT. Translated: CASSAPGTGGNQPQHF.

The chain is built from TRBV7-9 and TRBJ2-7; no reliable D call. The V end was cut by 5 bases, the J end by 4 bases, with 9 bases between. Germline lookup yields CDR1 SEHNR and CDR2 FQNEAQ (reference sequence). The CDR3 has 12 residues. CDR3 in amino acids: CASSHTKYEQYF. The CDR3, as DNA: TGTGCCAGCAGCCATACTAAATACGAGCAGTACTTC.

This chain connects TRBV4-1 to TRBJ2-4; no definite D call. Per germline, CDR1 MGHRA and CDR2 YSYEKL. The CDR3 sequence is 13 residues long. V was shortened by 4 bases and J by 3 bases, with 7 bases between the two germline ends. DNA of the CDR3: TGCGCCAGCAGCCTTTTGTACAAAAACATTCAGTACTTC. Protein: CASSLLYKNIQYF.

CDR3: CASSPGAQSSEQYF. The CDR3 DNA follows: TGTGCCAGCAGCCCTGGGGCCCAGTCGAGCGAGCAGTACTTC. The chain links TRBV7-3 to TRBJ2-7, with a possible D match to TRBD1 (5 bases). In germline, CDR1 is SGHTA, CDR2 FQGTGA. Trimming stripped 5 bases from V and 6 bases from J, with 17 bases between. CDR3 length: 14 residues.

V and J are TRBV6-4 and TRBJ1-6, with TRBD1 matching 8 bases. Germline CDR1 and CDR2: MRHNA and SNTAGT. With 2 bases clipped from V and 7 bases from J, the junction kept 1 base outside the gene matches. The CDR3 loop spans 14 amino acids. Here the CDR3 DNA reads TGTGCCAGCAGTGACCGGACAGGGAATTCACCCCTCCACTTT. The encoded protein is CASSDRTGNSPLHF.

The chain combines TRBV4-1 with TRBJ2-7; tentatively, D is TRBD1 (6 bases). In germline, CDR1 is MGHRA, CDR2 YSYEKL. With 0 bases removed from V and 2 bases from J, the gap between germline ends came to 20 bases. The CDR3 runs to 18 residues. Written as DNA, the CDR3 is TGCGCCAGCAGCCAAGATCAGGGGTTCGGGACACGGGCCTACGAGCAGTACTTC. Its protein is CASSQDQGFGTRAYEQYF.

This rearrangement joins TRBV6-1 to TRBJ1-2, with D uncertain. V lost 3 bases, J lost 7 bases, and 15 bases lay in between. The CDR3 covers 14 residues. Germline V gene data show CDR1 as MNHNS and CDR2 as SASEGT. CDR3 loop: CASSDPGYVPGYTF. The CDR3 DNA reads TGTGCCAGCAGTGACCCAGGATATGTGCCTGGCTACACCTTC.

The V gene is TRBV10-3, the J gene TRBJ2-7, with D maybe TRBD1 (5 bases). There are 14 residues in the CDR3. V lost 10 bases to trimming and J lost 3 bases, with 19 bases between them. From germline, CDR1 is ENHRY and CDR2 SYGVKD. CDR3 DNA: TGTGCCACCACATCCGGCGCAGGGAACTACGAGCAGTACTTC. Translation gives CATTSGAGNYEQYF.

There are a few counts of this clone. V and J are TRBV7-9 and TRBJ2-7; 9 bases map to TRBD1. Looked up from germline, CDR1 is SEHNR and CDR2 is FQNEAQ (reference sequence). The V gene end was trimmed by 5 bases and the J gene end by 3 bases; junction bases not matched to a gene: 11. The CDR3 runs to 16 residues. The CDR3: CASSPSGTTGGYEQYF. The CDR3 DNA is TGTGCCAGCAGCCCCTCGGGGACGACAGGGGGCTACGAGCAGTACTTC.

J is TRBJ2-5 and V is TRBV6-5; D may be TRBD1 (6 bases). Germline CDR1 reads MNHEY; CDR2 reads SVGAGI. The V and J ends lost 8 bases and 7 bases respectively, with 23 bases between them. The CDR3 has 15 amino acids. The CDR3 coding sequence is TGTGCCAGCTCCCTACAGTCAGGGGCCGAGGGGACCCAGTACTTC. Protein: CASSLQSGAEGTQYF.